This T cell receptor (beta chain) appears in the sequencing data of a study of CD8+ T cells in alopecia areata. Separation of pooled cutaneous lymph node cells was by sorting with CD4, CD8alpha, NKG2D, NKG2ACE and other markers. Sequencing templates came from extracted RNA that was reverse transcribed into cDNA. The data were produced by immunoSEQ multiplex PCR, yet TCRdb's version contains in-frame clones alone and is incomplete. The sample shows under 350,000 clones, none of them appearing just once. Points on this clone: Genes and germline come from the mouse. The CDR3 extends 4 residues past the end of the read, so its final part is completed from the germline J gene.

The germline V gene encodes CDR1 NNHDY and CDR2 SYVADS. The V gene end was trimmed by 2 bases and the J gene end by 3 bases; junction bases not matched to a gene: 5. This CDR3 has 15 amino acids. The specimen sequenced was CD4+ T cells sorted from a lymph node. The sequence was obtained from a C3H/HeJ mouse with alopecia areata. The strain bears MHC haplotype H2-k. The chain recombines TRBV13-3 with TRBJ2-1; 7 positions match TRBD1. CDR3 DNA, as far as it was read: TGTGCCAGCAGTGAGGGGGACAGACGCTATGCT. It specifies CASSEGDRRYA. The CDR3, in full, reads CASSEGDRRYAEQFF.